One and the same sample provided the 30 T cell receptor beta chains below, sequenced in a study of cytomegalovirus exposure and HLA in healthy donors. PCR was performed using 60 Vbeta and 13 Jbeta primers. The repertoire was sequenced with immunoSEQ multiplex PCR; TCRdb's copy has only in-frame clones and lacks some. The data hold about 200,000 clones, with roughly 80% observed a single time. The sample comprised PBMCs. Receptors originate from a man aged 50-59 years in good health and CMV-seronegative.

V is TRBV27 and J is TRBJ2-5, with TRBD2 as a possible D gene (6 bases). This CDR3 contains 13 residues. Between the trimmed V and J ends, which lost 6 bases and 1 base, there was a span of 9 bases. Per the germline V gene, CDR1 is MNHEY and CDR2 is SMNVEV (reference sequence). This CDR3 is CASRGGSQETQYF. CDR3 sequence (DNA): TGTGCCAGCAGGGGGGGAAGCCAAGAGACCCAGTACTTC.

V gene TRBV18 combines with J gene TRBJ2-7; D is unclear. Germline-derived CDR1 and CDR2 are KGHSH and LQKENI. Trimming left V 0 bases short and J 3 bases short, with 6 bases between. The CDR3 runs to 13 residues. The CDR3 sequence: CASSPPNSYEQYF. CDR3 DNA: TGTGCCAGCTCACCACCCAACAGCTACGAGCAGTACTTC.

This chain joins TRBV29-1 and TRBJ2-4, with 7 nucleotides matching TRBD1. The CDR3 extends over 14 amino acids. Trimming removed 4 bases from V and 0 bases from J; junction bases left unmatched: 3. Germline loops: CDR1 SQVTM, CDR2 ANQGSEA. This chain's CDR3 is CSVGDSRAKNIQYF. Here the CDR3 DNA reads TGCAGCGTTGGGGACAGCAGAGCCAAAAACATTCAGTACTTC.

The chain links TRBV28 to TRBJ1-4; 12 nucleotides line up with TRBD1. Per germline, CDR1 MDHEN and CDR2 SYDVKM. This CDR3 contains 15 residues. V trimming: 5 bases; J trimming: 7 bases; junction bases outside the gene matches: 5. CDR3 DNA sequence: TGTGCCAGCAGTCTGTCGGGACAGGGGGCTGAAAAACTGTTTTTT. The encoded protein is CASSLSGQGAEKLFF.

In DNA, the CDR3 is TGCGCCAGCAGCCAAATAGCCCCCGGGACAGGTAGTAATCAGCCCCAGCATTTT. Its translation is CASSQIAPGTGSNQPQHF. The gene calls are TRBV4-1 and TRBJ1-5; 8 bases are shared with TRBD1. J was trimmed by 4 bases and V by 2 bases; bases with no gene match: 13. CDR3 length equals 18 residues. The germline CDR1 and CDR2 sequences are MGHRA and YSYEKL.

V and J are TRBV27 and TRBJ2-1; a weak D match, TRBD2 (6 bases). The germline V gene has CDR1 MNHEY and CDR2 SMNVEV (reference sequence). The CDR3 consists of 16 residues. Trimming took off 0 bases at V and 4 bases at J, with 13 bases between the two ends. The CDR3 coding sequence is TGTGCCAGCAGTTTATCGCGCCGGGGGTCGTACAATGAGCAGTTCTTC. Translating it yields CASSLSRRGSYNEQFF.

The chain carries TRBV7-9 and TRBJ2-7, with no clear D. Looked up from germline, CDR1 is SEHNR and CDR2 is FQNEAQ (reference sequence). Trimming left V 1 base short and J 5 bases short, with 12 bases between. The CDR3 length is 14 residues. The CDR3 loop reads CASSLVTAGNEQYF. The CDR3 bases are TGTGCCAGCAGCTTAGTTACGGCAGGCAACGAGCAGTACTTC.

This chain links TRBV15 with TRBJ2-1, with a weak D call TRBD1 (5 bases). Trimming removed 1 base from V and 8 bases from J, with 12 bases in between. Germline V gene data show CDR1 as LNHNV and CDR2 as YYDKDF (reference sequence). CDR3 length: 14 amino acids. The CDR3 sequence: CATSRAPQGYEQFF. For the CDR3, the DNA is TGTGCCACCAGCAGAGCGCCCCAGGGATATGAGCAGTTCTTC.

The CDR3 DNA reads TGTGCCAGCAGCGTAGGAAGGGGGCAACTTCCAAACTATGGCTACACCTTC. Its translation is CASSVGRGQLPNYGYTF. The chain joins TRBV9 to TRBJ1-2; 7 bases align to TRBD1. J gave up 2 bases and V 0 bases, and 10 bases lay outside the gene matches. Germline V gene data show CDR1 as SGDLS and CDR2 as YYNGEE. This CDR3 has 17 residues.

The V call is TRBV7-9, the J call TRBJ2-7, with TRBD1 as a possible D gene (7 bases). V lost 5 bases and J lost 3, with 17 bases in between. The CDR3 loop spans 15 amino acids. Germline CDR1 SEHNR, CDR2 FQNEAQ (reference sequence). CDR3 sequence: CASSRVQGGDYEQYF. DNA for the CDR3: TGTGCCAGCAGCCGTGTTCAGGGGGGCGACTACGAGCAGTACTTC.

The chain has TRBV30 and TRBJ1-5; D is possibly TRBD1 (6 bases). The length of the CDR3 is 14 residues. Germline assignment: CDR1 GTSNPN and CDR2 SVGIG (reference sequence). Trimming removed 2 bases at V and 7 bases at J, with 15 bases between. The CDR3 DNA reads TGTGCCTGGAGTAAAGGAAGCCAGGGGCAGCCCCAGCATTTT. Its translation is CAWSKGSQGQPQHF. Full variable domain (rest looked up from reference TRBV30 and TRBJ1-5): SQTIHQWPATLVQPVGSPLSLECTVEGTSNPNLYWYRQAAGRGLQLLFYSVGIGQISSEVPQNLSASRPQDRQFILSSKKLLLSDSGFYLCAWSKGSQGQPQHFGDGTRLSIL.

The rearrangement links TRBV28 to TRBJ1-4; 8 bases agree with TRBD1. CDR1 is MDHEN and CDR2 is SYDVKM in the germline V gene. This CDR3 has 14 amino acids. Unmatched junction bases numbered 2, after V lost 5 bases and J lost 3 bases. In DNA form, the CDR3 reads TGTGCCAGCAGTCCGGGACAGGCTAATGAAAAACTGTTTTTT. It yields the protein CASSPGQANEKLFF. Filled out from reference TRBV28 and TRBJ1-4, the complete variable domain reads DVKVTQSSRYLVKRTGEKVFLECVQDMDHENMFWYRQDPGLGLRLIYFSYDVKMKEKGDIPEGYSVSREKKERFSLILESASTNQTSMYLCASSPGQANEKLFFGSGTQLSVL.

In this sample, this clone turned up once. This chain uses TRBV28 with TRBJ1-5, with D possibly matching TRBD1 (5 bases). V shed 7 bases and J shed 6 bases, with 22 bases lying between them. The CDR3 covers 16 residues. The germline gives CDR1 MDHEN, CDR2 SYDVKM. DNA of the CDR3: TGTGCCAGCACCTCAGGGTCGGTCGTCATCGGTCAGCCCCAGCATTTT. Translated: CASTSGSVVIGQPQHF.

V and J are TRBV10-1 and TRBJ1-5, with D hard to call. Per the germline V gene, CDR1 is WNHNN and CDR2 is SYGVQD (reference sequence). The CDR3 length is 22 residues. V gave up 3 bases and J gave up 0 bases, with 30 bases separating them. The CDR3 coding sequence is TGCGCCAGCAGTGAAAAATCCCGCCGGCGGACGGGAAACAATTATAGCAATCAGCCCCAGCATTTT. Residues: CASSEKSRRRTGNNYSNQPQHF.

The chain recombines TRBV6-1 with TRBJ1-5; TRBD1 might be the D (5 bases). Germline CDR1 is MNHNS and CDR2 is SASEGT. This CDR3 spans 11 amino acids. V dropped 8 bases and J dropped 6 bases, with 8 bases sitting between them. The CDR3: CASRGGQPQHF. In DNA, the CDR3 is TGTGCCAGCCGGGGGGGTCAGCCCCAGCATTTT.

This clone was found once. The J gene is TRBJ1-2, the V gene TRBV5-1, with D unclear. This CDR3 contains 13 residues. Germline CDR1 SGHRS, CDR2 YFSETQ. V lost 0 bases to trimming and J lost 5 bases, with 8 bases between them. CDR3 nucleotide sequence: TGCGCCAGCAGCTTGGGTAAGGAGTATGGCTACACCTTC. Translation: CASSLGKEYGYTF.

J is TRBJ1-1 and V is TRBV2, with D possibly matching TRBD1 (5 bases). Germline assignment: CDR1 SNHLY and CDR2 FYNNEI. V lost 10 bases, J lost 1 base, and 19 bases lay in between. The CDR3 consists of 15 residues. In nucleotides, the CDR3 is TGTGCCAACCCCCCGAAGCGGGGCTGGAACACTGAAGCTTTCTTT. It is translated as CANPPKRGWNTEAFF.

Comment on this clone: Compared with germline, one end of the junction differs, possibly owing to a read error. The chain links TRBV2 to TRBJ2-3; TRBD2 agrees at 7 bases. The V gene's germline CDR1 is SNHLY and CDR2 FYNNEI. The CDR3 consists of 11 residues. The CDR3 DNA follows: TGTGCCAGCAGCGAGGGGACTAACCCGGATTTT. Translated, it gives CASSEGTNPDF.

This rearrangement joins TRBV4-1 to TRBJ1-4, with a tentative D call TRBD1 (6 bases). V was trimmed by 4 bases and J by 3 bases, leaving 21 bases between them. Germline CDR1 MGHRA, CDR2 YSYEKL. This CDR3 has 18 amino acids. The CDR3 here is CASSRIPGGASPNEKLFF. In DNA form, the CDR3 reads TGCGCCAGCAGCCGGATCCCGGGGGGCGCGTCGCCTAATGAAAAACTGTTTTTT.

The chain links TRBV5-6 to TRBJ1-4; no reliable D call. Looked up from germline, CDR1 is SGHDT and CDR2 is YYEEEE. The CDR3 is 14 residues long. V lost 3 bases, J lost 0 bases, and 6 bases lay in between. CDR3 residues: CASSWRTTNEKLFF. The CDR3 coding sequence is TGTGCCAGCAGCTGGAGAACAACTAATGAAAAACTGTTTTTT.

J is TRBJ2-3 and V is TRBV5-1; a possible D gene is TRBD2 (5 bases). Germline lookup yields CDR1 SGHRS and CDR2 YFSETQ. The V and J ends lost 1 base and 6 bases respectively, with 12 bases between them. This CDR3 has 14 residues. The CDR3 reads CASSLITPGDTQYF. The CDR3 DNA reads as TGCGCCAGCAGCTTGATCACCCCGGGGGATACGCAGTATTTT.

J is TRBJ2-7 and V is TRBV2, with D unresolved. CDR1 is SNHLY, CDR2 FYNNEI, per germline. V was cut by 6 bases and J by 0 bases, with 3 bases left in between. CDR3 length equals 11 residues. This CDR3 is CASRSSYEQYF. For the CDR3, the DNA is TGTGCCAGCAGGAGCTCCTACGAGCAGTACTTC.

This clone was observed a single time. This chain links TRBV6-1 with TRBJ1-1; D is unclear. The CDR3 covers 15 residues. From germline, CDR1 is MNHNS and CDR2 SASEGT. V dropped 1 base and J dropped 4 bases, with 13 bases sitting between them. CDR3 in amino acids: CASSEVRLSGTEAFF. The CDR3 bases are TGTGCCAGCAGTGAAGTGCGCCTAAGTGGCACTGAAGCTTTCTTT.

The chain combines TRBV6-1 with TRBJ1-1; D call uncertain. The V end lost 7 bases, the J end lost 1 base, and 13 bases lay between the germline ends. Germline CDR1 reads MNHNS; CDR2 reads SASEGT. The CDR3 is made up of 14 amino acids. This CDR3 is CASINGISNTEAFF. The CDR3 coding sequence is TGTGCCAGCATTAACGGGATATCGAACACTGAAGCTTTCTTT.

This chain uses TRBV6-6 with TRBJ2-3, with D perhaps matching TRBD2 (6 bases). In germline, CDR1 is MNHNY, CDR2 SVGAGI (reference sequence). V lost 0 bases to trimming and J lost 1 base, with 8 bases between them. This CDR3 contains 15 residues. The CDR3 loop reads CASSYSSGGTDTQYF. The CDR3 DNA sequence: TGTGCCAGCAGTTACTCGTCGGGAGGCACAGATACGCAGTATTTT.

Concerning this clone: No DNA is shown, since the ends of the CDR3 on it are uncertain; the CDR3 is the one TCRdb lists. The chain employs TRBV12-1 and TRBJ2-7; no check of the table's D call, TRBD1, against the DNA was made. TRBV12-1 counts as a pseudogene. Counting both end residues, the CDR3 totals 15 amino acids. The CDR3 here is CASSFGVGASYEQYF.

This chain uses TRBV11-2 with TRBJ2-1, with 8 bases matching TRBD1. Per the germline V gene, CDR1 is SGHAT and CDR2 is FQNNGV. J was trimmed by 7 bases and V by 5 bases; bases with no gene match: 7. The CDR3 has 14 residues. The CDR3 loop is CASSLTRQGNEQFF. The CDR3 DNA follows: TGTGCCAGCAGCCTAACGAGACAGGGGAATGAGCAGTTCTTC.

This clone was seen more than once but under ten times. The rearrangement joins TRBV27 to TRBJ2-7; 9 nucleotides line up with TRBD1. The V gene's germline CDR1 is MNHEY and CDR2 SMNVEV (reference sequence). The J segment lost 4 bases and the V segment lost 2 bases, leaving 3 bases of the junction unmatched. This CDR3 has 14 amino acids. CDR3: CASSLRDRVYEQYF. The CDR3 coding sequence is TGTGCCAGCAGTTTAAGGGACAGGGTTTACGAGCAGTACTTC.

The chain joins TRBV9 to TRBJ2-7, with 9 bases identical to TRBD1. Trimming took 3 bases from V and 2 from J; bases not matched to a gene: 9. Germline V lookup: CDR1 SGDLS, CDR2 YYNGEE. CDR3 length: 16 residues. CDR3 bases: TGTGCCAGCAGCGCGACAGGAGGGACAGGGACCTACGAGCAGTACTTC. Its protein is CASSATGGTGTYEQYF.

This chain uses TRBV2 with TRBJ1-5; D is possibly TRBD1 (6 bases). This CDR3 region has 14 residues. Trimming shortened V by 4 bases and J by 5 bases, and 12 bases separated the two germline ends. Germline V lookup: CDR1 SNHLY, CDR2 FYNNEI. The CDR3 nucleotides read TGTGCCAGCAGTGCAGGGGATAGGGATCAGCCCCAGCATTTT. Protein: CASSAGDRDQPQHF.